This TCR beta chain was identified in a study of T cell changes during pregnancy in multiple sclerosis. Repertoires were generated with immunoSEQ multiplex PCR, while TCRdb's copy carries only in-frame clones and drops some. The sample lists 35,000 to 45,000 clones, 90% occurring once. The CDR3 extends over 11 amino acids. CDR1 and CDR2 (germline): SGHTA, FQGNSA. V lost 5 bases and J 6 bases, leaving 5 bases between the germline ends. The J gene is TRBJ2-1, the V gene TRBV7-2, with D unclear. The sample here was CD4+ T cells from peripheral blood mononuclear cells, taken in the first trimester of pregnancy. This sequence was found in a female donor in good health, enrolled as a control in a pregnancy study. The chain's CDR3 is CASSRANEQFF. CDR3 bases: TGTGCCAGCAGCCGAGCCAATGAGCAGTTCTTC.